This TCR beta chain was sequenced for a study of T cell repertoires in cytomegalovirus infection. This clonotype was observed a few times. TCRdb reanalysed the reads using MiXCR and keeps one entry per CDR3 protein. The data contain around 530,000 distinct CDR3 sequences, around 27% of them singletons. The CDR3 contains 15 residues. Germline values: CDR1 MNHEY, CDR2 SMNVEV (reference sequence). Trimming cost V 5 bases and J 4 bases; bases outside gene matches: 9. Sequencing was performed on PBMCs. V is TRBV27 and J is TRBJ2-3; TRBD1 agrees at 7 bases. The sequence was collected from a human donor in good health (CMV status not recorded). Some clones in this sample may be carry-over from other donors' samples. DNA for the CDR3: TGTGCCAGCAGTCGTTCGACAGGGTTCGCAGATACGCAGTATTTT. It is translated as CASSRSTGFADTQYF.